A single sample gave rise to the 16 T cell receptor beta chains below, sequenced in a study of vaccination and CD4 T cells after COVID-19. This sample's treatment: approximately nine-day PBMC culture with coronavirus spike peptide pools or control peptides (ViraFEST assay). Cultured CD4+ T cell DNA underwent sequencing with the Oncomine TCR Beta short-read assay. Via MiXCR, TCRdb re-called the PCR reads, giving one row per CDR3 protein. The data contain 20,000 to 25,000 distinct CDR3 sequences, around 43% of them seen just once; the ten biggest clones take up approximately 20%. No antigen is known for these receptors. The source was CD4+ T cells from blood, cultured in vitro, collected before SARS-CoV-2 vaccination. The receptors shown here come from a human donor who received a COVID-19 vaccine.

The rearrangement uses TRBV2 and TRBJ1-1; D ambiguous. There are 14 residues in the CDR3. Germline V gene data show CDR1 as SNHLY and CDR2 as FYNNEI. V shed 4 bases and J shed 3 bases, with 12 bases lying between them. The CDR3: CASSASPGDTEAFF. In DNA form, the CDR3 reads TGTGCCAGCAGTGCGTCCCCTGGGGACACTGAAGCTTTCTTT.

CDR3 protein: CASSQAPAASTDTQYF. CDR3 DNA: TGTGCCAGCAGCCAAGCCCCCGCCGCGAGTACAGATACGCAGTATTTT. The J gene is TRBJ2-3, the V gene TRBV3-1; D ambiguous. The CDR3 loop spans 16 amino acids. Germline assignment: CDR1 LGHDT and CDR2 YNNKEL (reference sequence). The V gene lost 1 base and the J gene lost 3 bases, with 14 bases spanning the gap.

In nucleotides, the CDR3 is TGTGCCACCAGTCTGGGGGGCGCCCCTGGGGCCAACGTCCTGACTTTC. Its translation: CATSLGGAPGANVLTF. The chain recombines TRBV24-1 with TRBJ2-6, with D perhaps given as TRBD1 or TRBD2 (6 bases each). There are 16 residues in the CDR3. CDR1 and CDR2 (germline): KGHDR, SFDVKD. Trimming took 6 bases from V and 2 from J, leaving 13 bases between them.

The chain has TRBV5-4 and TRBJ2-1; D call uncertain. The germline V gene encodes CDR1 SGHNT and CDR2 YYREEE (reference sequence). Trimming took off 1 base at V and 12 bases at J, with 14 bases between the two ends. CDR3 size: 13 residues. The CDR3 protein is CASSLWVVGRQFF. CDR3 in DNA: TGTGCCAGCAGCTTGTGGGTAGTAGGGCGGCAGTTCTTC.

CDR3 coding DNA: TGTGCCAGCAGCGCCTCACTAGCGGGGGGGCAGGAGACCCAGTACTTC. It translates to CASSASLAGGQETQYF. This chain links TRBV7-2 with TRBJ2-5; 13 bases fit TRBD2. J gave up 5 bases and V 5 bases, and 8 bases lay outside the gene matches. The germline V gene encodes CDR1 SGHTA and CDR2 FQGNSA. This CDR3 has 16 amino acids.

J is TRBJ1-5 and V is TRBV12-3 or TRBV12-4; 7 bases match TRBD1. This CDR3 comprises 14 residues. V shed 1 base and J 9 bases; nucleotides not matched to a gene: 6. The CDR3 nucleotides read TGTGCCAGCAGTTTAGGGACAGGCCCAGGGCCCCAGCATTTT. This sequence encodes CASSLGTGPGPQHF.

The rearrangement joins TRBV6-1 to TRBJ1-2; D not certain. The length of the CDR3 is 11 residues. V gave up 1 base and J gave up 4 bases, with 1 base separating them. The germline V gene has CDR1 MNHNS and CDR2 SASEGT. The CDR3 protein is CASSEGYGYTF. The CDR3 bases are TGTGCCAGCAGTGAAGGCTATGGCTACACCTTC.

The chain recombines TRBV6-2 or TRBV6-3 with TRBJ2-7; 8 bases agree with TRBD1. Trimming took 5 bases from V and 5 from J; bases not matched to a gene: 5. The CDR3 length is 13 residues. Germline values: CDR1 MNHEY, CDR2 SVGEGT. CDR3 sequence reads: CASSTDRGHEQYF. CDR3 in DNA: TGTGCCAGCAGTACCGACAGGGGACACGAGCAGTACTTC.

The chain couples TRBV11-2 to TRBJ2-2; the match to TRBD1 covers 8 bases. CDR1 SGHAT and CDR2 FQNNGV come from the germline V gene. The CDR3 covers 15 residues. V was clipped by 6 bases and J by 4 bases; unmatched bases: 7. This CDR3 is CASSLRQGSTGELFF. The CDR3 region has the DNA TGTGCCAGCAGTTTGCGACAGGGGAGCACCGGGGAGCTGTTTTTT.

The chain joins TRBV6-2 or TRBV6-3 to TRBJ1-1, with 8 nucleotides matching TRBD1. In germline, CDR1 is MNHEY, CDR2 SVGEGT. With V trimmed by 5 bases and J by 1 base, 12 bases remained unmatched. CDR3 length equals 17 residues. CDR3 nucleotide sequence: TGTGCCAGCAGTAATACAGGGGGTGGGCTTCGGAACACTGAAGCTTTCTTT. Amino acids: CASSNTGGGLRNTEAFF.

The sample holds a few counts of this clonotype. J is TRBJ2-2 and V is TRBV6-1; 13 bases line up with TRBD2. Germline-derived CDR1 and CDR2 are MNHNS and SASEGT. The CDR3 spans 17 residues. The ends lost 6 bases at V and 5 bases at J; junction bases unmatched: 9. The CDR3 nucleotides read TGTGCCAGCAGCCGAACACTAGCGGGGGGGGGAACCGGGGAGCTGTTTTTT. Translation: CASSRTLAGGGTGELFF.

This chain joins TRBV2 and TRBJ1-6, with 11 nucleotides matching TRBD1. CDR1 and CDR2 (germline): SNHLY, FYNNEI. The CDR3 is 15 residues long. V shed 5 bases and J 6 bases; nucleotides not matched to a gene: 3. CDR3 loop: CASSKDRGLNSPLHF. The CDR3 region has the DNA TGTGCCAGCAGTAAGGACAGGGGGCTTAATTCACCCCTCCACTTT. Drawing the rest from reference TRBV2 and TRBJ1-6, the complete variable domain is EPEVTQTPSHQVTQMGQEVILRCVPISNHLYFYWYRQILGQKVEFLVSFYNNEISEKSEIFDDQFSVERPDGSNFTLKIRSTKLEDSAMYFCASSKDRGLNSPLHFGNGTRLTVT.

CDR3 coding DNA: TGCAGTGCTAGAGATGGGCAGGGCCCCTATGGCTACACCTTC. Its protein is CSARDGQGPYGYTF. The chain recombines TRBV20-1 with TRBJ1-2, with D possibly TRBD1 on 5 matching bases. Germline CDR1 DFQATT, CDR2 SNEGSKA (reference sequence). Trimming pared 0 bases from V and 4 bases from J, leaving 12 bases between. CDR3 length: 14 amino acids.

The chain uses TRBV19 and TRBJ1-1; D ambiguous. The CDR3 consists of 17 residues. V gave up 4 bases and J gave up 0 bases, with 18 bases separating them. From germline, CDR1 is LNHDA and CDR2 SQIVND (reference sequence). The CDR3 DNA follows: TGTGCCAGTAGTAACCCATCGATTAGGTCAATGAACACTGAAGCTTTCTTT. Amino acid sequence: CASSNPSIRSMNTEAFF.

The chain carries TRBV7-2 and TRBJ2-7; no firm D call. V was clipped by 2 bases and J by 2 bases, with 10 bases between them. The germline gives CDR1 SGHTA, CDR2 FQGNSA. This CDR3 contains 14 residues. The CDR3 sequence: CASSLMSNAYEQYF. In DNA, the CDR3 is TGTGCCAGCAGCTTAATGAGTAATGCCTACGAGCAGTACTTC. The full variable domain, with the rest looked up from reference TRBV7-2 and TRBJ2-7, is GAGVSQSPSNKVTEKGKDVELRCDPISGHTALYWYRQSLGQGLEFLIYFQGNSAPDKSGLPSDRFSAERTGGSVSTLTIQRTQQEDSAVYLCASSLMSNAYEQYFGPGTRLTVT.

The genes are TRBV7-8 and TRBJ1-2, with D tentatively TRBD1 (6 bases). The V gene lost 2 bases and the J gene lost 8 bases, with 12 bases spanning the gap. The CDR3 contains 13 residues. Germline CDR1 is SGHVS and CDR2 is FQNEAQ. The CDR3 DNA reads TGTGCCAGCAGCTTACAGTCAGGGGAGGGCTACACCTTC. Translating gives CASSLQSGEGYTF. The whole variable domain, remainder taken from reference TRBV7-8 and TRBJ1-2, is GAGVSQSPRYKVAKRGQDVALRCDPISGHVSLFWYQQALGQGPEFLTYFQNEAQLDKSGLPSDRFFAERPEGSVSTLKIQRTQQEDSAVYLCASSLQSGEGYTFGSGTRLTVV.